This T cell receptor beta chain is drawn from a study of beta chain features in type 1 diabetes. The CDR3 is made up of 15 amino acids. J gave up 2 bases and V 5 bases, and 6 bases lay outside the gene matches. The germline CDR1 and CDR2 sequences are SGHTA and FQGNSA. Expressed TCRB transcripts were sequenced because the isolated RNA had all been reverse transcribed beforehand. Only in-frame clones appear in the TCRdb table, and some are missing; sequencing was by immunoSEQ multiplex PCR. The data contain about 280,000 clones, 15% of them singletons. In its sample, this clone was seen a few times. Its antigen is unknown. General study results and limits: Shorter TCRB CDR3s, moderately but significantly so, were found in Type 1 diabetes patients in all four CD4+ subsets.

The receptor was derived from a man younger than 35 with type 1 diabetes. Sequencing input: naive CD4+ T cells from blood. The rearrangement links TRBV7-2 to TRBJ2-7, with 10 bases fitting TRBD2. The CDR3 sequence is CASSLWTSGTYEQYF. CDR3 sequence (DNA): TGTGCCAGCAGCCTCTGGACTAGCGGTACCTACGAGCAGTACTTC.